The T cell receptor (beta chain) under discussion was sequenced for a study of beta chain features in type 1 diabetes. Whole-study findings and limits: Shorter TCRB CDR3s, moderately but significantly so, marked every one of the four CD4+ subsets in Type 1 diabetes patients.

This clone was counted once. Its antigen is unknown. With V trimmed by 6 bases and J by 4 bases, 9 bases remained unmatched. The CDR3 is 17 residues long. Per germline, CDR1 SNHLY and CDR2 FYNNEI. cDNA synthesis used the whole RNA isolate, giving expressed TCRB sequences. Clones were read by immunoSEQ multiplex PCR, and TCRdb kept only the in-frame ones, dropping some. This table holds 20,000 to 25,000 clones, about three fifths found once. The chain couples TRBV2 to TRBJ2-6; 10 bases fit TRBD1. The sequencing input was stem cell memory CD4+ T cells from blood. This TCR derives from a man between 18 and 29 years old with type 1 diabetes. The CDR3 is CASRWDRGLRGANVLTF. In DNA form, the CDR3 reads TGTGCCAGCAGGTGGGACAGGGGCCTTCGGGGGGCCAACGTCCTGACTTTC.